A single sample gave rise to the 5 T cell receptor beta chains below, sequenced in a study of T-cell memory formation after mild COVID-19 (dated by TCRdb to the early 2020s). To prepare the library, 5' RACE was applied. Instrument on record: Illumina NovaSeq 6000. Using fastp at Q25 and MiXCR, TCRdb reprocessed the public reads and kept productive beta chains. Each record represents a unique CDR3 protein, reported with the most common genes and DNA among its rows. This sample lists around 420,000 distinct CDR3 sequences; 20% to 25% were detected once. The ten largest clones capture around 8.7% of the sample. The source material was PBMCs or a T cell subset sorted from them (not recorded which). These receptors came from an adult woman who had mild COVID-19 (a few samples of this study predate the infection). The sample titles of this study are shuffled in the database, so cell type and time point are left out; the donor was told from shared clones.

This clonotype has more than one count but fewer than ten. This chain uses TRBV5-6 with TRBJ1-6, with 7 positions matching TRBD1. Germline assignment: CDR1 SGHDT and CDR2 YYEEEE. V trimming: 6 bases; J trimming: 7 bases; junction bases outside the gene matches: 10. The CDR3 covers 15 residues. The CDR3 spells CASKGTVSENSPLHF. CDR3 nucleotide sequence: TGTGCCAGCAAAGGGACAGTGTCGGAAAATTCACCCCTCCACTTT.

The chain uses TRBV7-2 and TRBJ2-1, with 10 bases aligning to TRBD2. The CDR3 runs to 14 residues. V gave up 5 bases and J gave up 8 bases; unmatched junction bases: 6. Germline V gene data show CDR1 as SGHTA and CDR2 as FQGNSA. The chain's CDR3 is CASSPGLAFDEQFF. Here the CDR3 DNA reads TGTGCCAGCAGCCCGGGACTAGCGTTCGATGAGCAGTTCTTC.

V gene TRBV12-3 or TRBV12-4 combines with J gene TRBJ2-5, with 11 bases identical to TRBD2. This CDR3 contains 16 residues. The V and J ends lost 4 bases and 8 bases, in that order; junction bases with no gene match: 12. CDR3 amino acids: CASSSRSGGARNTQYF. Written as DNA, the CDR3 is TGTGCCAGCAGTTCCCGTAGCGGGGGGGCCCGCAATACCCAGTACTTC.

The table lists this clonotype with a few counts. The genes are TRBV12-3 or TRBV12-4 and TRBJ2-3; weak D call: TRBD2 (5 bases). Between the trimmed V and J ends, which lost 7 bases and 0 bases, there was a span of 17 bases. This CDR3 spans 16 amino acids. CDR3 in DNA: TGTGCCAGCATCCTTGGAGCGGCTCCTAGCACAGATACGCAGTATTTT. Encoded protein: CASILGAAPSTDTQYF.

A few counts support this clonotype. The rearrangement joins TRBV24-1 to TRBJ2-7; D perhaps matches TRBD1 (6 bases). This CDR3 is built from 14 residues. Germline CDR1 is KGHDR and CDR2 is SFDVKD. The V gene lost 4 bases and the J gene lost 3 bases, with 12 bases spanning the gap. The DNA of the CDR3 is TGTGCCACCAGTGAGACAGGTTCAAACTACGAGCAGTACTTC. This encodes CATSETGSNYEQYF.